This TCR beta chain originates from a study of response to subunit inactivated influenza vaccine. Germline V gives CDR1 MDHEN, CDR2 SYDVKM. The CDR3 totals 12 residues. Trimming removed 6 bases at V and 4 bases at J, with 10 bases between. This clonotype has a count of ten or more. Its antigen is currently unknown. TCRdb redid the calling of the RT-PCR reads with MiXCR, one entry per CDR3 protein. The sample includes about 540,000 distinct CDR3 sequences, around 15% of them seen just once. Study results and caveats: There was a suggestion from the authors that each seasonal influenza vaccination recruits few new T cells.

The sequenced sample was PBMCs from blood, obtained approximately 12 days after vaccination. This chain links TRBV28 with TRBJ2-7, with D unclear. This receptor was obtained from a man aged 50 to 59 who received an inactivated influenza vaccine. CDR3 amino acids: CASSLLGYEQYF. CDR3 DNA: TGTGCCAGCAGCCTCCTGGGGTACGAGCAGTACTTC.